One T cell receptor (beta chain) is described in this entry. The antigen is not known. Read data end 3 residues before the CDR3 end; the end is taken from the germline J gene. Using immunoSEQ multiplex PCR, the repertoire was profiled, and TCRdb retains in-frame clones only, with some absent. The listing contains under 50,000 clones. The entry originates in a study of T cells in women clearing cervical HPV infection. Whole-study results and caveats: TRBV6-7 relative abundance averaged approximately 0.1% in cases and under 0.2% in controls.

The CDR3 extends over 14 amino acids. The germline CDR1 and CDR2 sequences are MNHEY and SVGEGT. Sequenced input: blood buffy coat. The clonotype originates from a woman aged 18 to 69 with a cervical HPV16 infection that either progressed to CIN3+ or cleared (not recorded which). The V gene is TRBV6-2 or TRBV6-3, the J gene TRBJ2-3; D possibly corresponds to TRBD2 (6 bases). The sequenced part of the CDR3 DNA is TGTGCCAGCAGTTACGGTGGAGGGGAACAGCCG. The encoded protein is CASSYGGGEQP. The whole CDR3 sequence is CASSYGGGEQPQYF.